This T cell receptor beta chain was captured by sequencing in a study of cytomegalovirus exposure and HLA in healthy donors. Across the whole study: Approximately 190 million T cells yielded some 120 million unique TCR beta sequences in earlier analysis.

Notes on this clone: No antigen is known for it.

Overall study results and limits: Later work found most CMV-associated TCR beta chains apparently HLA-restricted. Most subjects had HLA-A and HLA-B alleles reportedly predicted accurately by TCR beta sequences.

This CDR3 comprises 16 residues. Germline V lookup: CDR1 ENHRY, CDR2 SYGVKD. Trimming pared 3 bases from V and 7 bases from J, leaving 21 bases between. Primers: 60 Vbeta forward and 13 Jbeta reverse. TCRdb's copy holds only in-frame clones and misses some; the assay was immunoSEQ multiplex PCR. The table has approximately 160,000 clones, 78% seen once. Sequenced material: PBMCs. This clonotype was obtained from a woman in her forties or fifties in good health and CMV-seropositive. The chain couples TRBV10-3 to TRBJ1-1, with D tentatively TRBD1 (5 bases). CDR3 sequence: CAISESGLGSRVEAFF. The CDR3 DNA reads TGTGCCATCAGTGAATCAGGGTTAGGTTCTCGAGTTGAAGCTTTCTTT.